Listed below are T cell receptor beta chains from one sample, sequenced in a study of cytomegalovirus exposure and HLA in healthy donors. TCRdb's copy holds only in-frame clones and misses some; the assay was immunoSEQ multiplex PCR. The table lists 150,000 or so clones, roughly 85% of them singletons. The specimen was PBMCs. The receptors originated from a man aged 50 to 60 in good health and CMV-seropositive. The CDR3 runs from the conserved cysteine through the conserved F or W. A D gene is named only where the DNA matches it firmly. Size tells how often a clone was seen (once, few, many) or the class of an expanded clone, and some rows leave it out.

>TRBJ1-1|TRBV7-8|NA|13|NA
CASSPEDRSEAFF
TGTGCCAGCAGCCCAGAGGACAGAAGTGAAGCTTTCTTT
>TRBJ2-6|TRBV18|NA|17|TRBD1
CASSSDRERAGANVLTF
TGTGCCAGCTCATCTGACAGGGAAAGGGCTGGGGCCAACGTCCTGACTTTC
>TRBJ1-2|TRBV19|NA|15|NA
CASSSQETTNYGYTF
TGTGCCAGTAGTAGTCAGGAAACCACTAACTATGGCTACACCTTC
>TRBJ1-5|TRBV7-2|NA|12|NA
CASSSRNQPQHF
TGTGCCAGCAGCTCCAGAAATCAGCCCCAGCATTTT
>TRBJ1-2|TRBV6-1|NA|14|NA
CASTPGSLTYGYTF
TGTGCCAGCACCCCAGGGTCCCTCACTTATGGCTACACCTTC
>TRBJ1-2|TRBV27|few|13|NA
CASSSQGGYGYTF
TGTGCCAGCAGTTCACAGGGAGGGTATGGCTACACCTTC
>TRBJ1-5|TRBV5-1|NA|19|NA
CASSPLPGEGLVSNQPQHF
TGCGCCAGCAGCCCACTTCCGGGGGAGGGATTGGTCAGCAATCAGCCCCAGCATTTT
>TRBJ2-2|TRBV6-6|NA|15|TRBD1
CASIGQGANTGELFF
TGTGCCAGCATCGGACAGGGGGCGAACACCGGGGAGCTGTTTTTT
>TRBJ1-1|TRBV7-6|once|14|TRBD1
CASSLGVGGFEAFF
TGTGCCAGCAGCTTAGGGGTAGGGGGCTTTGAAGCTTTCTTT
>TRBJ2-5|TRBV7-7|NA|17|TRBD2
CASSPSVGGGRRETQYF
TGTGCCAGCAGCCCCTCCGTGGGCGGGGGGCGGAGAGAGACCCAGTACTTC
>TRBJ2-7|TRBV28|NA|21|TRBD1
CASSFQAVGRKPGQVLVEQYF
TGTGCCAGCAGTTTCCAGGCGGTCGGACGGAAGCCGGGACAGGTCCTTGTCGAGCAGTACTTC
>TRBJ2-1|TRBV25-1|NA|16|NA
CASSPFMGARIDEQFF
TGTGCCAGCAGTCCCTTCATGGGGGCGCGGATCGATGAGCAGTTCTTC
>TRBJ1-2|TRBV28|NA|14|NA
CASISLGQNYGYTF
TGTGCCAGCATCTCCCTAGGACAGAACTATGGCTACACCTTC
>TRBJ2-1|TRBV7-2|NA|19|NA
CASSRKASVGMISYNEQFF
TGTGCCAGCAGCCGTAAAGCTAGCGTTGGTATGATCTCCTACAATGAGCAGTTCTTC
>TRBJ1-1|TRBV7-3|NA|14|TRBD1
CASSPTGGITEAFF
TGTGCCAGCAGCCCCACAGGGGGAATAACTGAAGCTTTCTTT
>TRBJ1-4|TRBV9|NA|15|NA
CASSGGLGLNEKLFF
TGTGCCAGCAGCGGAGGCCTCGGACTTAATGAAAAACTGTTTTTT
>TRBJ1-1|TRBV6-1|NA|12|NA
CASSEGNRDTFF
TGTGCCAGCAGTGAAGGGAACAGGGATACTTTCTTT
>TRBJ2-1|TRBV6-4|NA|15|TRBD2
CASSDGSGGRNEQFF
TGTGCCAGCAGTGACGGTAGCGGGGGCCGGAATGAGCAGTTCTTC
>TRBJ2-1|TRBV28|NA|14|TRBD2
CASSLGLGVNEQFF
TGTGCCAGCAGTCTCGGACTAGGTGTCAATGAGCAGTTCTTC
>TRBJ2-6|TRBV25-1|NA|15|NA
CASSRLDSGANVLTF
TGTGCCAGCTCAAGACTAGACTCTGGGGCCAACGTCCTGACTTTC
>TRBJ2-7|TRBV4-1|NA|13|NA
CASSRGTSYEQYF
TGCGCCAGCAGCCGAGGGACTTCCTACGAGCAGTACTTC
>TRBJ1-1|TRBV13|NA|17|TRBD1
CASSWTGDRARGTEAFF
TGTGCCAGCAGCTGGACAGGGGATAGGGCTAGGGGCACTGAAGCTTTCTTT